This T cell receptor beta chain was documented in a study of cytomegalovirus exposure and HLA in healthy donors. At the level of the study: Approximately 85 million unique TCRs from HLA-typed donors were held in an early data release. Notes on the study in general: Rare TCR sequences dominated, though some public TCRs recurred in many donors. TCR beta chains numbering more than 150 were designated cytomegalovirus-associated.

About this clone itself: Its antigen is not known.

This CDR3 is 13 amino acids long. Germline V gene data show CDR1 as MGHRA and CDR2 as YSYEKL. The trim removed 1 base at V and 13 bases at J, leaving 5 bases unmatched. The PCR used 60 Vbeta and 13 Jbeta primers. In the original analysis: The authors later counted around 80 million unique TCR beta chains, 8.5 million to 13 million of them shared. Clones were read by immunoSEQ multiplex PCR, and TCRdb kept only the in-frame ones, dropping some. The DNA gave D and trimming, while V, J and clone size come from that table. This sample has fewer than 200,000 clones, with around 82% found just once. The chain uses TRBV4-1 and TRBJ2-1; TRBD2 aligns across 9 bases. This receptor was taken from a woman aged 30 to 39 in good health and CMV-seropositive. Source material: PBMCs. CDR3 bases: TGCGCCAGCAGCCAAGTGTTAGGGACTAGCCAGTTCTTC. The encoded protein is CASSQVLGTSQFF.